This T cell receptor (beta chain) was found in a study of OX40 agonist ivuxolimab in advanced cancers. Study-wide background: Therapy given before enrollment (anti-PD-1, anti-PD-L1 or anti-CTLA-4) was allowed, and 35% to 45% had some. Findings and caveats of the study: At 0.1 to 3.0 mg/kg, CD4+ and CD8+ blood T cells expanded clonally by week 6.

Comment on this clone: What it recognizes is unknown.

The ends were cut back, 0 bases at V and 9 bases at J, with 12 bases in the middle. Germline-derived CDR1 and CDR2 are GTSNPN and SVGIG (reference sequence). The CDR3 is made up of 14 amino acids. The assay was immunoSEQ multiplex PCR, and TCRdb's table has in-frame clones only and misses some. The sample has fewer than 35,000 clones, roughly 79% seen once; the top ten hold roughly 21%. This chain uses TRBV30 with TRBJ1-6, with D possibly matching TRBD1 (5 bases). The sequenced sample was CD4+ or CD8+ T cells sorted from blood, obtained in a trial of the OX40 agonist ivuxolimab. This clonotype was obtained from an adult with an advanced solid tumor such as melanoma, head and neck, liver or kidney cancer. DNA of the CDR3: TGTGCCTGGAGTGTGGCAGGGTGGGCTTCACCCCTCCACTTT. Translating it yields CAWSVAGWASPLHF.